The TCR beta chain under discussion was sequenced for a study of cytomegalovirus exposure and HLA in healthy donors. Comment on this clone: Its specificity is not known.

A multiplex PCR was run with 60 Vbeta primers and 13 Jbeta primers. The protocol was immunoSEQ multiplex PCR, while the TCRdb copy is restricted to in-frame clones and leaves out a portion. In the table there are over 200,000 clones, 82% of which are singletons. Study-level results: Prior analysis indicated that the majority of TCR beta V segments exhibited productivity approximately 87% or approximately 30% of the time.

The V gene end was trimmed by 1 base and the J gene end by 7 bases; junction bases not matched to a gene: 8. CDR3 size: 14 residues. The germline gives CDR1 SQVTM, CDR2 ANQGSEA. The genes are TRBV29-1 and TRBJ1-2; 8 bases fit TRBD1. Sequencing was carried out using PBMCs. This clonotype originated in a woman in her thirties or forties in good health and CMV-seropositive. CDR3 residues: CSVEVGQGASGYTF. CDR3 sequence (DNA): TGCAGCGTTGAAGTTGGGCAGGGGGCAAGTGGCTACACCTTC.